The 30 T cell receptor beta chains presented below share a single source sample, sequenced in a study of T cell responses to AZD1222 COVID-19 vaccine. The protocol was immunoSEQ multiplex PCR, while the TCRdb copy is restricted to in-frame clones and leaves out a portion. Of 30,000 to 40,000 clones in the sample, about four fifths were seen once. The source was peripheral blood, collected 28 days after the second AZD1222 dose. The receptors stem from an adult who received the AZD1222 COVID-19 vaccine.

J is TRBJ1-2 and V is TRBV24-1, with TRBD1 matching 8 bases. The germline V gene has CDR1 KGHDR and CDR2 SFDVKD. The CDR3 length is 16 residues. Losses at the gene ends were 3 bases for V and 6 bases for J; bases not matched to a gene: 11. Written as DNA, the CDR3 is TGTGCCACCAGTGATATCTCTCCGGACAGGGAGCATGGCTACACCTTC. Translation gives CATSDISPDREHGYTF.

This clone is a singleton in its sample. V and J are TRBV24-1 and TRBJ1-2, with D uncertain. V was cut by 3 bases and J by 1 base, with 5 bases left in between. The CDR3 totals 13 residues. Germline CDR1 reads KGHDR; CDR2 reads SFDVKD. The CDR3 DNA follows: TGTGCCACCAGTGATAGGCGTAACTATGGCTACACCTTC. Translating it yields CATSDRRNYGYTF.

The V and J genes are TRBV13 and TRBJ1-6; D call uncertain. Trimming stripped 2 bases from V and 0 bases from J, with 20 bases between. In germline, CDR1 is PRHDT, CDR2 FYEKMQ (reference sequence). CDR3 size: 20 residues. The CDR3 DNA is TGTGCCAGCAGCTTACTTCGTAGGAGGGAGAGCGGCTCCTATAATTCACCCCTCCACTTT. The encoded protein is CASSLLRRRESGSYNSPLHF.

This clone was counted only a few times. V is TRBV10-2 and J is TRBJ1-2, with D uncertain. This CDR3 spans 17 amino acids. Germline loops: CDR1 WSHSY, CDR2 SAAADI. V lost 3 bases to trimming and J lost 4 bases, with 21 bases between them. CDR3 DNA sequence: TGCGCCAGCAGTGATCGCATTGGTGTCAGAATGACCTATGGCTACACCTTC. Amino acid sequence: CASSDRIGVRMTYGYTF.

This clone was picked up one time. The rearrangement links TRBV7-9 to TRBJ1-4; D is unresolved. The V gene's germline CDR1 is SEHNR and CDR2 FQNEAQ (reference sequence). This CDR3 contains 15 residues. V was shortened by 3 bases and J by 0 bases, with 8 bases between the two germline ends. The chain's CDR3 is CASSFPRTTNEKLFF. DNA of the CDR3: TGTGCCAGCAGCTTCCCCAGAACAACTAATGAAAAACTGTTTTTT.

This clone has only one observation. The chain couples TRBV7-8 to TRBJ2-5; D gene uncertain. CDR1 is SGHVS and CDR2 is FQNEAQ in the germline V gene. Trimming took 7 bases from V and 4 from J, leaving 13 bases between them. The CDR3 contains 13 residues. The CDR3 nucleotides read TGTGCCAGCACCCCAGAAATAAGAGAGACCCAGTACTTC. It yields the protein CASTPEIRETQYF.

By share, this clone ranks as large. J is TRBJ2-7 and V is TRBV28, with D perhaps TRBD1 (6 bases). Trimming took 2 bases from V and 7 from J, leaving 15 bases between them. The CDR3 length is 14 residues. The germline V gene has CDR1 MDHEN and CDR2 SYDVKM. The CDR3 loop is CASSLEAGAREQYF. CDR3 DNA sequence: TGTGCCAGCAGTTTAGAGGCAGGGGCGCGTGAGCAGTACTTC.

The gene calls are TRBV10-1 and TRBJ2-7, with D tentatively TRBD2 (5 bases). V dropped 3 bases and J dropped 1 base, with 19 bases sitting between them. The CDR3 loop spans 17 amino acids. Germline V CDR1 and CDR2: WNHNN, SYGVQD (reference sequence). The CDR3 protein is CASSDRRFGGGSYEQYV. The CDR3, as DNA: TGCGCCAGCAGTGACCGAAGGTTCGGAGGCGGGTCCTACGAGCAGTACGTC.

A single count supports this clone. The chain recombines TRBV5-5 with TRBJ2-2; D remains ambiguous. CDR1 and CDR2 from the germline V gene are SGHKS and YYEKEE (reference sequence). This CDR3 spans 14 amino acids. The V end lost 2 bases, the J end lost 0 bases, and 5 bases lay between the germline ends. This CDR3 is CASSFGANTGELFF. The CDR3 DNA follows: TGTGCCAGCAGCTTCGGCGCGAACACCGGGGAGCTGTTTTTT.

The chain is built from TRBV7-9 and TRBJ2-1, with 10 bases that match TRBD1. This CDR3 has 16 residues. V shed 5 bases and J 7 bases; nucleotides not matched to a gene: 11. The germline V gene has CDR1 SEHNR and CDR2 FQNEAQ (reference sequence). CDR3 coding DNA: TGTGCCAGCAGCCCCAGGACAGGGGGTTCCTGGAATGAGCAGTTCTTC. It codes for CASSPRTGGSWNEQFF.

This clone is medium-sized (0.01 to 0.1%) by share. CDR3 protein: CASSQGTSTDTQYF. CDR3 DNA: TGCGCCAGCAGCCAAGGGACTAGCACAGATACGCAGTATTTT. The genes are TRBV4-3 and TRBJ2-3; weak D call: TRBD2 (5 bases). This CDR3 has 14 residues. Germline assignment: CDR1 LGHNA and CDR2 YSLEER. V was clipped by 1 base and J by 0 bases, with 5 bases between them.

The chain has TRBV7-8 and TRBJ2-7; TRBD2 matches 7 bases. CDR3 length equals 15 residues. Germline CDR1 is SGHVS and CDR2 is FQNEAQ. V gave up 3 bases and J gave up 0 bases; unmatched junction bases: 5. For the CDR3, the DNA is TGTGCCAGCAGCTTGTCGGGAGGCCTCTCCTACGAGCAGTACGTC. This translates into CASSLSGGLSYEQYV.

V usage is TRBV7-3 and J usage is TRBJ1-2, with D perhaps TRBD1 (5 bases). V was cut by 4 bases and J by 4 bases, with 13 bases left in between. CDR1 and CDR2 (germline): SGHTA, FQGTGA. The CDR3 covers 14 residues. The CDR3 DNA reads TGTGCCAGCAGCTCAGCCGGGACGGTCTATGGCTACACCTTC. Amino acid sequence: CASSSAGTVYGYTF. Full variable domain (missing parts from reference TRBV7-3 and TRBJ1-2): GAGVSQTPSNKVTEKGKYVELRCDPISGHTALYWYRQSLGQGPEFLIYFQGTGAADDSGLPNDRFFAVRPEGSVSTLKIQRTERGDSAVYLCASSSAGTVYGYTFGSGTRLTVV.

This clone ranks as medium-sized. CDR3 bases: TGTGCCAGCAGCAAAGATACAGCCTTCTATGGCTACACCTTC. Amino acid sequence: CASSKDTAFYGYTF. This chain links TRBV11-2 with TRBJ1-2; the D is unclear. The CDR3 runs 14 residues. Trimming took off 5 bases at V and 4 bases at J, with 14 bases between the two ends. Germline V gives CDR1 SGHAT, CDR2 FQNNGV.

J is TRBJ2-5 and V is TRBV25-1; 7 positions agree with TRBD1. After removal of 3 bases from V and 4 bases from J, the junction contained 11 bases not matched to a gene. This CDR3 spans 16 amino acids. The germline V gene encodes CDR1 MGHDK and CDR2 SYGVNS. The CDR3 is CASSDPTGVFSETQYF. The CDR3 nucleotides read TGTGCCAGCAGTGATCCTACAGGGGTATTCTCAGAGACCCAGTACTTC.

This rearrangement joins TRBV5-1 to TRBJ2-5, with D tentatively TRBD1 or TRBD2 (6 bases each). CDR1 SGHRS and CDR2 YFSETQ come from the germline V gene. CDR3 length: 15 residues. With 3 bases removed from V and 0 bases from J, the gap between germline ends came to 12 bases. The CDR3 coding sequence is TGCGCCAGCAGCTCCCGGGGGCTAGACCAAGAGACCCAGTACTTC. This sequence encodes CASSSRGLDQETQYF. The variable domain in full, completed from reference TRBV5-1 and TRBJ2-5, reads KAGVTQTPRYLIKTRGQQVTLSCSPISGHRSVSWYQQTPGQGLQFLFEYFSETQRNKGNFPGRFSGRQFSNSRSEMNVSTLELGDSALYLCASSSRGLDQETQYFGPGTRLLVL.

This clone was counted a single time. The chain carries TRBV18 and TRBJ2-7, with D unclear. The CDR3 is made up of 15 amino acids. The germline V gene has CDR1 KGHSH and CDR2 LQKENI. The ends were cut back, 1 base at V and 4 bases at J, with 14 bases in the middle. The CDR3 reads CASSPLNTVGYEQYV. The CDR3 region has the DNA TGTGCCAGCTCACCACTTAACACGGTAGGGTACGAGCAGTACGTC.

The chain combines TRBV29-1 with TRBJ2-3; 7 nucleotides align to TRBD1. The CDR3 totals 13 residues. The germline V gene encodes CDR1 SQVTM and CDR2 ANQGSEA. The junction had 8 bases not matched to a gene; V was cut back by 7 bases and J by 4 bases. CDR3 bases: TGCAGCGCCATGACAGGGATCGCAGATACGCAGTATTTT. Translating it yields CSAMTGIADTQYF.

In DNA form, the CDR3 reads TGCGCCAGCAGCTTCGGGAGGAACTATGGCTACACCTTC. Its translation is CASSFGRNYGYTF. The chain couples TRBV5-1 to TRBJ1-2; D remains unclear. V lost 2 bases and J lost 2, with 7 bases in between. Per the germline V gene, CDR1 is SGHRS and CDR2 is YFSETQ. The CDR3 contains 13 residues.

The CDR3 loop reads CASSFQQNTGELFF. The DNA for the CDR3 is TGCGCCAGCAGCTTTCAACAGAACACCGGGGAGCTGTTTTTT. The chain couples TRBV5-1 to TRBJ2-2; D gene unclear. The V gene's germline CDR1 is SGHRS and CDR2 YFSETQ. Trimming cost V 2 bases and J 1 base, with 6 bases left between them. This CDR3 contains 14 residues.

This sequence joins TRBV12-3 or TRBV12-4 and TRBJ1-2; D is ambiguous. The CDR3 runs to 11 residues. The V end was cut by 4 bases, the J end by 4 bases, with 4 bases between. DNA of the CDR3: TGTGCCAGCAGTTCGGGCTATGGCTACACCTTC. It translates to CASSSGYGYTF.

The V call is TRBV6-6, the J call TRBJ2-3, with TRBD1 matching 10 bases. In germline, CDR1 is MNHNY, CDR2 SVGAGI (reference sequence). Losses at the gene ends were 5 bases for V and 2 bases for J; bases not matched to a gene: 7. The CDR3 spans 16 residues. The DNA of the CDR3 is TGTGCCAGCAGTCCCGGGACAGGGGCCACCACAGATACGCAGTATTTT. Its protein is CASSPGTGATTDTQYF.

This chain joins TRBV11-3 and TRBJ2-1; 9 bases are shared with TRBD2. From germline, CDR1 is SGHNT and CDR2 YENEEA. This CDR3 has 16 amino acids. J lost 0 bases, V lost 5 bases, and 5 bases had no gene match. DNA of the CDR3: TGTGCCAGCAGCAGACTAGCGGCAAGCTCCTACAATGAGCAGTTCTTC. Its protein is CASSRLAASSYNEQFF.

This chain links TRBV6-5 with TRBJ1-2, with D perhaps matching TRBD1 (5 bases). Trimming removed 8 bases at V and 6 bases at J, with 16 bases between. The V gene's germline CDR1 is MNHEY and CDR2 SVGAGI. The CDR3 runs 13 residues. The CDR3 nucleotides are TGTGCCAGCCCCGAAATGGGGGGTGATGGCTACACCTTC. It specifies CASPEMGGDGYTF.

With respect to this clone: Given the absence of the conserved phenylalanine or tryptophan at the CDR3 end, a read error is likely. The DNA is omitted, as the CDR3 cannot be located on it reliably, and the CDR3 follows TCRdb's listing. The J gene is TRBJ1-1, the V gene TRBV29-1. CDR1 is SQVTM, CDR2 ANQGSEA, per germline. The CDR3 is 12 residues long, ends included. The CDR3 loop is CSVVLYEGDFSL.

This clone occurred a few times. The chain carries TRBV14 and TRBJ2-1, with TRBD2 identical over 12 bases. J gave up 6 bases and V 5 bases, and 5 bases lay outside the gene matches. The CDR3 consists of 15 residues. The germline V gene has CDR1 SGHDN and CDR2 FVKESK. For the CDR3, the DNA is TGTGCCAGCAGCGGTCTAGCGGGAGGGGTCAATGAGCAGTTCTTC. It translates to CASSGLAGGVNEQFF.

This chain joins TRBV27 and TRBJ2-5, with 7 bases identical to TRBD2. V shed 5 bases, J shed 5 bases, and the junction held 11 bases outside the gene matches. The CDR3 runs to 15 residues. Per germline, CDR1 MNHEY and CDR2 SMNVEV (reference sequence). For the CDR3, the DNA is TGTGCCAGCAGTCCCGAGCGGGGTGCCAGGGAGACCCAGTACTTC. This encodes CASSPERGARETQYF.

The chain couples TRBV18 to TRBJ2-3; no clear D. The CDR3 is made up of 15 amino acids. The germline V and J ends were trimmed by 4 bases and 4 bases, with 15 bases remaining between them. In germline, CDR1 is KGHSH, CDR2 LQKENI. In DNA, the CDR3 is TGTGCCAGCTCACGAGAGTTGGGGTTCTCAGATACGCAGTATTTT. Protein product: CASSRELGFSDTQYF. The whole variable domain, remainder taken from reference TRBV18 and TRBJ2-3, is NAGVMQNPRHLVRRRGQEARLRCSPMKGHSHVYWYRQLPEEGLKFMVYLQKENIIDESGMPKERFSAEFPKEGPSILRIQQVVRGDSAAYFCASSRELGFSDTQYFGPGTRLTVL.

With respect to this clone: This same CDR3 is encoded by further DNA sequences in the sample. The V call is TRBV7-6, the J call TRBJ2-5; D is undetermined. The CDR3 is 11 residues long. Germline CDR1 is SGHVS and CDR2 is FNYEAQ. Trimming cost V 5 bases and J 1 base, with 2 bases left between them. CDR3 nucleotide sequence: TGTGCCAGCAGCCTCCAAGAGACCCAGTACTTC. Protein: CASSLQETQYF.

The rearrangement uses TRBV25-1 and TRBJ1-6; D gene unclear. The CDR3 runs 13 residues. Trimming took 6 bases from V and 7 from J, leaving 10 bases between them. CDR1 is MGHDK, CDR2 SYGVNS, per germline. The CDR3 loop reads CASRVEENSPLHF. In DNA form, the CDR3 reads TGTGCCAGCAGAGTGGAGGAGAATTCACCCCTCCACTTT.